These 21 T cell receptor beta chains originate from one sample sequenced in a study of long-term antiretroviral therapy in people with HIV (dated by TCRdb to between 2022 and 2023). Sequencing of the TRB variable region was done with the immunoSEQ hsTCRB v3.0 assay at survey level resolution. TCRdb provides this immuneACCESS table in a form limited to in-frame rearrangements. Some clones are lacking; in checked studies, under half of them reflect an unresolved V gene, and why the rest are absent is not known. Counted in this sample were around 30,000 clones; approximately 81% of them appeared once. The top ten constitute 8.5% to 10% of the sample. Sequenced here: unsorted PBMCs, sampled 2.3 years after starting antiretroviral therapy. Receptor source: a man aged 40-55 years with HIV.

This rearrangement joins TRBV2 to TRBJ1-3, with D uncertain. The CDR3 contains 14 residues. Trimming pared 1 base from V and 0 bases from J, leaving 4 bases between. CDR1 is SNHLY and CDR2 is FYNNEI in the germline V gene. CDR3 in amino acids: CASSEGGSGNTIYF. The CDR3 region has the DNA TGTGCCAGCAGTGAAGGGGGCTCTGGAAACACCATATATTTT.

The chain uses TRBV11-2 and TRBJ1-2; TRBD1 matches at 12 bases. Germline V gene data show CDR1 as SGHAT and CDR2 as FQNNGV. V was pared by 1 base and J by 12 bases, with 12 bases of the junction left unmatched. The CDR3 consists of 16 residues. CDR3 loop: CASSLGTGTGGEKNTF. The CDR3 region has the DNA TGTGCCAGCAGCTTAGGCACCGGGACAGGGGGCGAGAAGAACACCTTC.

The chain recombines TRBV6-6 with TRBJ2-1, with 7 bases that match TRBD1. Germline V lookup: CDR1 MNHNY, CDR2 SVGAGI (reference sequence). The CDR3 runs to 15 residues. With V trimmed by 4 bases and J by 3 bases, 6 bases remained unmatched. CDR3 residues: CASSSYRDSYNEQFF. The CDR3 DNA is TGTGCCAGCAGTTCCTACCGGGACAGCTACAATGAGCAGTTCTTC.

This chain joins TRBV10-2 and TRBJ1-1; a possible D gene is TRBD1 (6 bases). Germline assignment: CDR1 WSHSY and CDR2 SAAADI. The CDR3 totals 15 residues. The V and J ends lost 4 bases and 3 bases respectively, with 15 bases between them. CDR3 in amino acids: CASSVGGGWYTEAFF. In nucleotides, the CDR3 is TGCGCCAGCAGTGTGGGGGGGGGCTGGTACACTGAAGCTTTCTTT.

The J gene is TRBJ1-2, the V gene TRBV27; TRBD1 might be the D (5 bases). The germline CDR1 and CDR2 sequences are MNHEY and SMNVEV (reference sequence). V lost 5 bases, J lost 8 bases, and 15 bases lay in between. CDR3 length equals 13 residues. CDR3 DNA: TGTGCCAGCAGTATGGGACTCCAGCAAGGCTACACCTTC. Amino acid sequence: CASSMGLQQGYTF.

The chain couples TRBV7-9 to TRBJ1-4; D remains ambiguous. V was clipped by 2 bases and J by 8 bases, with 12 bases between them. The germline gives CDR1 SEHNR, CDR2 FQNEAQ (reference sequence). The CDR3 runs 14 residues. The CDR3 loop is CASSLSRAQEKLFF. The CDR3 nucleotides read TGTGCCAGCAGCTTATCTAGGGCGCAGGAAAAACTGTTTTTT.

The J gene is TRBJ2-7, the V gene TRBV6-5; a weak D match, TRBD2 (5 bases). The CDR3 has 14 amino acids. Between the trimmed V and J ends, which lost 5 bases and 3 bases, there was a span of 14 bases. The V gene's germline CDR1 is MNHEY and CDR2 SVGAGI. The DNA of the CDR3 is TGTGCCAGCAGTCTCACCCTGGACTTCTACGAGCAGTACTTC. It is translated as CASSLTLDFYEQYF.

The V call is TRBV5-1, the J call TRBJ1-4, with D perhaps TRBD1 (5 bases). Trimming stripped 4 bases from V and 2 bases from J, with 9 bases between. The CDR3 runs to 14 residues. CDR1 and CDR2 from the germline V gene are SGHRS and YFSETQ. The CDR3 DNA reads TGCGCCAGCAGCCCGGGGGGGACTAATGAAAAACTGTTTTTT. This translates into CASSPGGTNEKLFF.

The rearrangement links TRBV9 to TRBJ1-2, with 7 bases matching TRBD1. Germline V lookup: CDR1 SGDLS, CDR2 YYNGEE. The CDR3 runs 16 residues. Germline trimming cut 3 bases from V and 1 base from J; bases unmatched to any gene: 9. Here the CDR3 reads CASSAAKTGLNYGYTF. The CDR3 region has the DNA TGTGCCAGCAGCGCCGCCAAGACAGGGCTTAACTATGGCTACACCTTC.

The V gene is TRBV6-1, the J gene TRBJ2-1; 10 nucleotides align to TRBD1. The CDR3 runs to 18 residues. Losses at the gene ends were 1 base for V and 4 bases for J; bases not matched to a gene: 10. Germline V gives CDR1 MNHNS, CDR2 SASEGT. CDR3 bases: TGTGCCAGCAGTGAAGTTGTTTTGTGGGACAGGGGTTACAATGAGCAGTTCTTC. Translated, it gives CASSEVVLWDRGYNEQFF.

The V and J genes are TRBV5-6 and TRBJ1-3, with TRBD1 matching 7 bases. In germline, CDR1 is SGHDT, CDR2 YYEEEE. V dropped 0 bases and J dropped 4; count of bases not matched to a gene: 10. The CDR3 length is 17 residues. This chain's CDR3 is CASSLVRRGGKGNTIYF. CDR3 sequence (DNA): TGTGCCAGCAGCTTGGTTCGCAGGGGGGGAAAAGGAAACACCATATATTTT.

The V gene is TRBV4-1, the J gene TRBJ2-7, with TRBD2 as a possible D gene (6 bases). The CDR3 covers 12 residues. Trimming cost V 1 base and J 7 bases, with 8 bases left between them. Germline lookup yields CDR1 MGHRA and CDR2 YSYEKL. In DNA, the CDR3 is TGCGCCAGCAGCCAAGGTGGAGGGGAGCAGTACTTC. Amino acids: CASSQGGGEQYF.

The V call is TRBV5-6, the J call TRBJ1-6; 8 positions agree with TRBD1. The CDR3 is made up of 14 amino acids. V was clipped by 0 bases and J by 8 bases; unmatched bases: 1. The germline V gene encodes CDR1 SGHDT and CDR2 YYEEEE. CDR3 residues: CASSLVQGDSPLHF. In DNA, the CDR3 is TGTGCCAGCAGCTTGGTACAGGGGGATTCACCCCTCCACTTT. Supplemented by reference TRBV5-6 and TRBJ1-6, the full variable domain reads DAGVTQSPTHLIKTRGQQVTLRCSPKSGHDTVSWYQQALGQGPQFIFQYYEEEERQRGNFPDRFSGHQFPNYSSELNVNALLLGDSALYLCASSLVQGDSPLHFGNGTRLTVT.

The chain employs TRBV9 and TRBJ2-4; TRBD1 aligns across 12 bases. V lost 4 bases, J lost 14 bases, and 13 bases stayed unmatched. CDR3 length: 15 amino acids. Germline V gives CDR1 SGDLS, CDR2 YYNGEE. CDR3 nucleotides: TGTGCCAGCAGCTCCCAGCCCGGGACAGGGGGCGTAAAGTACTTC. Its translation: CASSSQPGTGGVKYF. The entire variable domain, with the rest obtained from reference TRBV9 and TRBJ2-4, is as follows: DSGVTQTPKHLITATGQRVTLRCSPRSGDLSVYWYQQSLDQGLQFLIQYYNGEERAKGNILERFSAQQFPDLHSELNLSSLELGDSALYFCASSSQPGTGGVKYFGAGTRLSVL.

This chain joins TRBV6-5 and TRBJ2-2, with 7 bases that match TRBD1. V gave up 7 bases and J gave up 1 base; unmatched junction bases: 3. The CDR3 covers 14 residues. From germline, CDR1 is MNHEY and CDR2 SVGAGI. For the CDR3, the DNA is TGTGCCAGCAAAGGGGGCGGGAACACCGGGGAGCTGTTTTTT. It specifies CASKGGGNTGELFF.

The rearrangement joins TRBV18 to TRBJ1-5; the match to TRBD1 covers 11 bases. J gave up 6 bases and V 6 bases, and 7 bases lay outside the gene matches. From germline, CDR1 is KGHSH and CDR2 LQKENI. The CDR3 runs 15 residues. CDR3 loop: CASSPGQGEIQPQHF. CDR3 in DNA: TGTGCCAGCTCCCCGGGACAGGGGGAAATTCAGCCCCAGCATTTT.

This clone showed up just once. The chain uses TRBV5-4 and TRBJ2-5; 7 bases line up with TRBD2. The germline V gene has CDR1 SGHNT and CDR2 YYREEE (reference sequence). CDR3 size: 15 residues. V trimming: 6 bases; J trimming: 4 bases; junction bases outside the gene matches: 12. For the CDR3, the DNA is TGTGCCAGCATCCCGACGCCGAGGGAGGGAGAGACCCAGTACTTC. Translated: CASIPTPREGETQYF.

The chain joins TRBV6-5 to TRBJ1-4; no definite D call. Germline assignment: CDR1 MNHEY and CDR2 SVGAGI. The CDR3 consists of 15 residues. Deletions cut 0 bases from V and 8 bases from J, with 13 bases between. Here the CDR3 DNA reads TGTGCCAGCAGTTACTCGCCTCTTTTTGGGGAAAAACTGTTTTTT. Translating gives CASSYSPLFGEKLFF.

This clone is a singleton in its sample. The J gene is TRBJ1-5, the V gene TRBV28; D perhaps matches TRBD1 (5 bases). This CDR3 comprises 14 residues. The ends were cut back, 3 bases at V and 2 bases at J, with 8 bases in the middle. Germline V gene lookup returns CDR1 MDHEN and CDR2 SYDVKM. CDR3 loop: CASSFSRGNQPQHF. The CDR3 region has the DNA TGTGCCAGCAGTTTTAGCAGGGGCAATCAGCCCCAGCATTTT.

The rearrangement links TRBV18 to TRBJ1-1; TRBD1 aligns across 8 bases. With V trimmed by 6 bases and J by 4 bases, 7 bases remained unmatched. CDR3 size: 14 residues. Germline V gene lookup returns CDR1 KGHSH and CDR2 LQKENI. As DNA, the CDR3 is TGTGCCAGCTCTCGACAAACAGGGGGCACTGAAGCTTTCTTT. It translates to CASSRQTGGTEAFF. Filled out from reference TRBV18 and TRBJ1-1, the complete variable domain reads NAGVMQNPRHLVRRRGQEARLRCSPMKGHSHVYWYRQLPEEGLKFMVYLQKENIIDESGMPKERFSAEFPKEGPSILRIQQVVRGDSAAYFCASSRQTGGTEAFFGQGTRLTVV.

This sequence joins TRBV6-1 and TRBJ1-2; TRBD1 might be the D (6 bases). The CDR3 spans 13 residues. V was pared by 4 bases and J by 4 bases, with 10 bases between. Looked up from germline, CDR1 is MNHNS and CDR2 is SASEGT. The CDR3 loop is CASSGRGGYGYTF. The CDR3 DNA reads as TGTGCCAGCAGTGGCAGGGGAGGCTATGGCTACACCTTC.